This T cell receptor (beta chain) was recorded in a study of blood T cell repertoires in COVID-19 (TCRdb year 2020). For the study in its entirety: Samples covering the acute and convalescent phases of COVID-19 were provided by collaborators in the United States, Italy and Spain. The material from the prospective study consisted of cDNA or gDNA derived from T cells, B-cell-depleted T cells, or PBMCs. The dataset comprised deeply sampled blood TCRbeta repertoires from subjects exposed to, actively infected with, or recovered from COVID-19. The repertoires were made available in a free public database intended to serve as a resource for research on the immune response to SARS-CoV-2. Samples came from the ongoing ImmuneRACE study (first 160 participants) plus 1,254 subjects from 6 global collaborators. A de-identified subject ID, COVID-19 status, age in years and sex were almost always included in the sample metadata. Where available, HLA class I and class II types were taken from metadata supplied by the sample provider and were not determined by assay-based typing. What the research found in general, with its limitations: The quantity of clinical and demographic metadata differed by source and by participant and was supplied without curation.

The germline V gene encodes CDR1 LNHDA and CDR2 SQIVND (reference sequence). CDR3 length: 14 amino acids, cysteine to phenylalanine. Only the CDR3 part of the read is kept: 42 bases, read in frame from the first base. V sheds 7 bases and J sheds 5 bases, leaving 15 bases between their ends. Worth noting for this clone: The antigen it binds to is not known. Base qualities are not recorded, but no much larger clone differs from it by a single base.

TCRbeta CDR3 regions were amplified from genomic DNA by means of the immunoSEQ Assay, a bias-controlled multiplex PCR. In the paper's pipeline: Within the assay, amplification of reference gene primers was used to estimate how many nucleated cells each sample contained. To quantify the absolute abundance of each unique TCRbeta CDR3 rearrangement, sequence reads were collapsed and filtered. For each sample, productive Simpson clonality was calculated as the square root of Simpson's diversity index over productive rearrangements. TCRdb stores this immuneACCESS table with in-frame sequences only. Part of the clones is absent; in the studies checked, under half of the shortfall reflects unresolved V genes, and no reason is known for the rest. Clone size and the V and J calls come from that table; the DNA yielded D and trimming. The sample table lists roughly 200,000 clones, nearly 90% of them with a count of one. The ten largest clones capture approximately 12% of the sample.

Samples from volunteer blood donors who had recovered from COVID-19 were contributed by a second Seattle source. Whole blood was collected in K2EDTA tubes by collaborating institutions according to the institutions' own protocols. For TCRbeta analysis, collaborator samples were shipped as frozen whole blood, as isolated PBMCs, or as DNA extracted from either sample type. The sequence joins TRBV19 to TRBJ2-1, and perhaps TRBD1 as D gene, on 5 matching bases. The sequence was collected from a woman under 30 who had recovered from COVID-19. Source material: peripheral blood. In nucleotide form, the sequence is TGTGCCAGTAAGGGGATACAGGTTGACAATGAGCAGTTCTTC. Its protein is CASKGIQVDNEQFF.